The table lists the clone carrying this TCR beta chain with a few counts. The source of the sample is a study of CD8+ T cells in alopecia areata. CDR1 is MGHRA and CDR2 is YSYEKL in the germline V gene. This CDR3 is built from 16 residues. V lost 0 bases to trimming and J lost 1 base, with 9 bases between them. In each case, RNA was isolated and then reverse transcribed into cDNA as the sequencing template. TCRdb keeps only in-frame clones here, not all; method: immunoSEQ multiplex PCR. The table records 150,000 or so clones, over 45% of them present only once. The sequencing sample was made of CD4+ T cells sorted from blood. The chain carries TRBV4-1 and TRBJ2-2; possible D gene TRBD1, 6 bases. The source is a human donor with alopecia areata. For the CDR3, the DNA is TGCGCCAGCAGCCAAGATTTAGGGGGGAACACCGGGGAGCTGTTTTTT. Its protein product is CASSQDLGGNTGELFF.